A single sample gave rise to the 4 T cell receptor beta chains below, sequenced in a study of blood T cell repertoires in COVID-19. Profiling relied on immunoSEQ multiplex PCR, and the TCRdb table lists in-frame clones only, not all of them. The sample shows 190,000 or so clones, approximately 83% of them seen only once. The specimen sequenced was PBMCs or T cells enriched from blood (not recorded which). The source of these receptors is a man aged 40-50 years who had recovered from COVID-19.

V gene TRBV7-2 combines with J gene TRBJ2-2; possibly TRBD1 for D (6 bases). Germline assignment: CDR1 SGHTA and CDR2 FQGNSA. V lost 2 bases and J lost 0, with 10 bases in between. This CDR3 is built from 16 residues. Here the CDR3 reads CASSLSRGANTGELFF. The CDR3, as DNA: TGTGCCAGCAGCTTAAGCAGGGGCGCGAACACCGGGGAGCTGTTTTTT.

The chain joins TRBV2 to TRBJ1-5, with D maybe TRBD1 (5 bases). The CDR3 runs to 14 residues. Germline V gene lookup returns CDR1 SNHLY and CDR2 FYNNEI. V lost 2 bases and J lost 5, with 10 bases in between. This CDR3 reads CASSESGRDQPQHF. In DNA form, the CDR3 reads TGTGCCAGCAGTGAATCTGGCAGGGATCAGCCCCAGCATTTT.

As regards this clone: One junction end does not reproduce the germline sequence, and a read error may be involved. The CDR3 sequence is CASAPPPGQARYNSPLHF. CDR3 sequence (DNA): TGTGCCAGCGCACCACCTCCCGGACAGGCAAGGTATAATTCACCCCTCCACTTT. This chain uses TRBV18 with TRBJ1-6, with 7 bases aligning to TRBD1. Germline V lookup: CDR1 KGHSH, CDR2 LQKENI. The CDR3 covers 18 residues.

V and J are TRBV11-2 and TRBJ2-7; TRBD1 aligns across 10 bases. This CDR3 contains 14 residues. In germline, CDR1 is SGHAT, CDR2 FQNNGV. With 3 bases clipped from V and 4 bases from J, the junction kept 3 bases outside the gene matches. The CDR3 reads CASSFRDRGYEQYF. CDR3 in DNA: TGTGCCAGCAGCTTCCGGGACAGGGGATACGAGCAGTACTTC.